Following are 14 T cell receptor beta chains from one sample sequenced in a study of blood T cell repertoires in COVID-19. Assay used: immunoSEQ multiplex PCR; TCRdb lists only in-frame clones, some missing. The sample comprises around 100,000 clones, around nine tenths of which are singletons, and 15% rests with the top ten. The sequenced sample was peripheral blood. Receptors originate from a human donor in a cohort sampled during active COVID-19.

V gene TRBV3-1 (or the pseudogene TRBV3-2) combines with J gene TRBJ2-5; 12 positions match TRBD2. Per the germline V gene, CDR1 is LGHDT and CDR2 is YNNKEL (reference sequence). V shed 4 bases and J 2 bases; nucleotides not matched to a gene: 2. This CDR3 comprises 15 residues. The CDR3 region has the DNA TGTGCCAGCAGCCCTAGCGGGGGGGGGCAAGAGACCCAGTACTTC. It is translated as CASSPSGGGQETQYF.

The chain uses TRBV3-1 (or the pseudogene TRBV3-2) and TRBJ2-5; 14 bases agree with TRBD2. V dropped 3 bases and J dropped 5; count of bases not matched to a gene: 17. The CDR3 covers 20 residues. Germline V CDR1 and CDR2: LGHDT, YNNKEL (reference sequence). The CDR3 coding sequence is TGTGCCAGCAGCCAGGTGACTAGCGGGGGGGCGGCGAGGACCCGCGAGACCCAGTACTTC. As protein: CASSQVTSGGAARTRETQYF.

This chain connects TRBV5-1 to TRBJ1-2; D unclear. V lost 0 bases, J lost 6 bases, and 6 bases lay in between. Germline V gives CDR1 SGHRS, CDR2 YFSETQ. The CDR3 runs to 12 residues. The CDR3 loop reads CASSLVSDGYTF. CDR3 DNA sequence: TGCGCCAGCAGCTTGGTGTCAGATGGCTACACCTTC.

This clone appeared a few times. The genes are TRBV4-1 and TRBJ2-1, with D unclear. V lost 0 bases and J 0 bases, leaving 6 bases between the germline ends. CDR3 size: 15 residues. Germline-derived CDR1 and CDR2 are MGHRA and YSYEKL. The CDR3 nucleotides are TGCGCCAGCAGCCAAGACCGCAGCTCCTACAATGAGCAGTTCTTC. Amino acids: CASSQDRSSYNEQFF.

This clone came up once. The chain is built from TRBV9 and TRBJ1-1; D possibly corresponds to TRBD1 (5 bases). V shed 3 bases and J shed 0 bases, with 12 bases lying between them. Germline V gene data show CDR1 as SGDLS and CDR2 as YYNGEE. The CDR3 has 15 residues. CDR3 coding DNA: TGTGCCAGCAGCGCGACCGGACAACTGAACACTGAAGCTTTCTTT. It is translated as CASSATGQLNTEAFF.

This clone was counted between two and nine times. The CDR3 sequence: CASSQGTGGNQPQHF. The CDR3 DNA reads TGTGCCAGCAGCCAAGGGACAGGGGGCAATCAGCCCCAGCATTTT. V gene TRBV3-1 (or the pseudogene TRBV3-2) combines with J gene TRBJ1-5; 9 bases are shared with TRBD1. There are 15 residues in the CDR3. V dropped 1 base and J dropped 2; count of bases not matched to a gene: 0. From germline, CDR1 is LGHDT and CDR2 YNNKEL (reference sequence).

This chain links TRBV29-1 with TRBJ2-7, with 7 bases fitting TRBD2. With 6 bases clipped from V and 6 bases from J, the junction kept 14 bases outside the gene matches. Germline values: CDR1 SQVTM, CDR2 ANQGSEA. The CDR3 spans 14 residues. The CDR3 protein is CSVLVTGTNIEQYF. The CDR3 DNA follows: TGCAGCGTCCTTGTGACCGGGACTAACATCGAGCAGTACTTC.

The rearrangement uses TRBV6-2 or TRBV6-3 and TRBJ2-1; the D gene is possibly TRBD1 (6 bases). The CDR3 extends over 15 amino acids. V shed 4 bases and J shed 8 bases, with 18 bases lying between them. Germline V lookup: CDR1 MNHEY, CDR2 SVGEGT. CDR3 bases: TGTGCCAGCAGTTCTCCTACAGGGACCTTGGATGAGCAGTTCTTC. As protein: CASSSPTGTLDEQFF.

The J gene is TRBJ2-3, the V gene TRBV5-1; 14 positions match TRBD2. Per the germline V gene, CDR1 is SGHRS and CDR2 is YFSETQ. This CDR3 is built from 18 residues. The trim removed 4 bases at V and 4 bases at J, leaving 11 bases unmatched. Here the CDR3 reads CASSVGTSGGTGADTQYF. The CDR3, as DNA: TGCGCCAGCAGCGTCGGGACTAGCGGGGGAACTGGGGCAGATACGCAGTATTTT.

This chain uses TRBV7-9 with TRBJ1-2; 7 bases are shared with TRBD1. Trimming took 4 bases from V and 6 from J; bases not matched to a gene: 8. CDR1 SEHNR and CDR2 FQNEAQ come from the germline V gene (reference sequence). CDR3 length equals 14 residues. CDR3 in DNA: TGTGCCAGCAGCTCACGACAGGGTGGGGATGGCTACACCTTC. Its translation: CASSSRQGGDGYTF.

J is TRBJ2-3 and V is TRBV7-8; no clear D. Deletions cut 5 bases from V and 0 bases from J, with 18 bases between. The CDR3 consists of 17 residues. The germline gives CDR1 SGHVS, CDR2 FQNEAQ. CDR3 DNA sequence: TGTGCCAGCAGCCCACGACGGGTAGCCGTTAGCACAGATACGCAGTATTTT. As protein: CASSPRRVAVSTDTQYF.

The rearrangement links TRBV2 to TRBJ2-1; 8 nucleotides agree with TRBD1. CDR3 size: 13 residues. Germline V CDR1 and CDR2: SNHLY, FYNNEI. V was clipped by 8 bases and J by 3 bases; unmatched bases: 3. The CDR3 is CASPDRGYNEQFF. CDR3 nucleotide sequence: TGTGCCAGCCCAGACAGGGGCTACAATGAGCAGTTCTTC.

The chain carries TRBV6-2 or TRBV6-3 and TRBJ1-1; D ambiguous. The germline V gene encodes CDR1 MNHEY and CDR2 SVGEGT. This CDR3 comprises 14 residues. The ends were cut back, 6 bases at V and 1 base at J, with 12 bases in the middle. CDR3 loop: CASSRQVRNTEAFF. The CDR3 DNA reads TGTGCCAGCAGCCGACAAGTTCGGAACACTGAAGCTTTCTTT.

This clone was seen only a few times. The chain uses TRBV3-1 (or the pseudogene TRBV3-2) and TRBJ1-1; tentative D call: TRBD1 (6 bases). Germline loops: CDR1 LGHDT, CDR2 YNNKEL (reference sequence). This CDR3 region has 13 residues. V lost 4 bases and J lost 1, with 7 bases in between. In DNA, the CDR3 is TGTGCCAGCAGCCCGACAGGGAACACTGAAGCTTTCTTT. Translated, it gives CASSPTGNTEAFF.